This T cell receptor (beta chain) emerged from a study of control samples from healthy donors and cancer patients. Germline V gene lookup returns CDR1 MGHRA and CDR2 YSYEKL. Trimming cost V 5 bases and J 5 bases; bases outside gene matches: 6. The CDR3 has 14 residues. Data came from immunoSEQ multiplex PCR; TCRdb stores just in-frame clones and leaves some out. The sample holds 90,000 to 120,000 clones, approximately 84% seen once. This rearrangement joins TRBV4-1 to TRBJ2-1; 7 bases are shared with TRBD2. Material for sequencing was blood. The receptor comes from a man younger than 35 in good health. CDR3 loop: CASSSRTRNNEQFF. In nucleotides, the CDR3 is TGCGCCAGCAGCTCACGGACTAGGAACAATGAGCAGTTCTTC.